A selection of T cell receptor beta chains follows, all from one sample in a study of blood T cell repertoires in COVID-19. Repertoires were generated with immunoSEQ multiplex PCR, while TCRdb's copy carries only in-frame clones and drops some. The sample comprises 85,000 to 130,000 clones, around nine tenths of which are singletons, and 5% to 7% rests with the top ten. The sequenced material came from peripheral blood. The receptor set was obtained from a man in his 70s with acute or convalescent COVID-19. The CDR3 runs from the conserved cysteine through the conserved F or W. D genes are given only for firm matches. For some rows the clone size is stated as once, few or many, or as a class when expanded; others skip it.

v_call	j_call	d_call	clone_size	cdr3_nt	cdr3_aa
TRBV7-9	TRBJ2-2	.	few	TGTGCCAGCAGCTTAAGGGCGGGGGCCTCGAACACCGGGGAGCTGTTTTTT	CASSLRAGASNTGELFF
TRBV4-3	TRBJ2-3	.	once	TGCGCCAGCAGCCAAGATAGGCGGGACGGGACAGATACGCAGTATTTT	CASSQDRRDGTDTQYF
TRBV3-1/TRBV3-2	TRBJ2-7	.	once	TGTGCCAGCGGGCAGGGAAGCTCCTACGAGCAGTACTTC	CASGQGSSYEQYF
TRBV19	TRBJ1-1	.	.	TGTGCCAGTAGTATCCTCGGAGGGACTGAAGCTTTCTTT	CASSILGGTEAFF
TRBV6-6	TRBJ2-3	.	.	TGTGCCAGCAGTTACCGCGGGACAGTCACAGATACGCAGTATTTT	CASSYRGTVTDTQYF
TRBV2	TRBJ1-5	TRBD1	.	TGTGCCAGCAGTGGCGACAGGGGGACCCAGCATTTT	CASSGDRGTQHF
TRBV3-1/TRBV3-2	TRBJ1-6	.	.	TGTGCCAGCAGCCCTGGGGGGTCACCCCTCCACTTT	CASSPGGSPLHF
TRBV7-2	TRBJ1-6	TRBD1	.	TGTGCCAGCAGCCCGAGACAGGGTGTGGATTCACCCCTCCACTTT	CASSPRQGVDSPLHF
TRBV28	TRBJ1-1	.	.	TGTGCCAGCAGTTTGCAGTACACTGAAGCTTTCTTT	CASSLQYTEAFF
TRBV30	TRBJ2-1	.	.	TGTGCCTGGAGTGTACACCGAAGATTCAATGAGCAGTTCTTC	CAWSVHRRFNEQFF
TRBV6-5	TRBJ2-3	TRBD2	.	TGTGCCAGCAGTTACGAGGCGGGAGGGTCCACAGATACGCAGTATTTT	CASSYEAGGSTDTQYF
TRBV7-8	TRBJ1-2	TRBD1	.	TGTGCCAGCAGCCAGGGGGGAGGGTTGACCTATGGCTACACCTTC	CASSQGGGLTYGYTF
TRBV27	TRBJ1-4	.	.	TGTGCCAGTTCCGGGGTTGCAACTAATGAAAAACTGTTTTTT	CASSGVATNEKLFF
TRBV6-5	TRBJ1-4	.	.	TGTGCCAGCAGTTACCGGACAGCCCCTGAAAAACTGTTTTTT	CASSYRTAPEKLFF
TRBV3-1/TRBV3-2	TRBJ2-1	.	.	TGTGCCAGCAGCCCCGTTAGCGAATCCTACAATGAGCAGTTCTTC	CASSPVSESYNEQFF
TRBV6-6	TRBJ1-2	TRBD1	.	TGTGCCAGCAGTCGCCCGGGACAGCAGGACTACTTC	CASSRPGQQDYF
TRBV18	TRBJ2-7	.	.	TGTGCCAGCTCACTTCCTAATGTCTACGAGCAGTACTTC	CASSLPNVYEQYF
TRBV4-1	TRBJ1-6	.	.	TGCGCCAGCAGCCAAGGAAAGGGAGGCGGTAATTCACCCCTCCACTTT	CASSQGKGGGNSPLHF
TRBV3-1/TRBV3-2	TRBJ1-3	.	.	TGTGCCAGCAGCCGAATGTCGACTCACCCTGGAAACACCATATATTTT	CASSRMSTHPGNTIYF
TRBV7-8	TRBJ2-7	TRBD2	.	TGTGCCAGCAGCGCCGCCCTAGCGGGGGGGGACTACGAGCAGTACTTC	CASSAALAGGDYEQYF
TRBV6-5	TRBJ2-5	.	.	TGTGCCAGCAGCCACGCGAGAGGGTACCAAGAGACCCAGTACTTC	CASSHARGYQETQYF
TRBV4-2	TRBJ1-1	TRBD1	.	TGTGCCAGCAGCCGCGGACAGGCGAACACTGAAGCTTTCTTT	CASSRGQANTEAFF
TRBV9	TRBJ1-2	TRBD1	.	TGTGCCAGCAGCGTAGTAGCACAGGGGAGCTATGGCTACACCTTC	CASSVVAQGSYGYTF
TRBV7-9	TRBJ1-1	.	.	TGTGCCAGCAGCCAGACAGTTGAAGCTTTCTTT	CASSQTVEAFF
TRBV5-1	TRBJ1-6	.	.	TGCGCCAGCAGCTCGACAGCAATTAATTCACCCCTCCACTTT	CASSSTAINSPLHF
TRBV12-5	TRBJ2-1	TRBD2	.	TGTGCTAGTGGTTTGGTACGACTAGCGGGGTACTACAATGAGCAGTTCTTC	CASGLVRLAGYYNEQFF
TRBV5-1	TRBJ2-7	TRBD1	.	TGCGCCAGCAGCTCCGGGACAGGGAACTACGAGCAGTACTTC	CASSSGTGNYEQYF
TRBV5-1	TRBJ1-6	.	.	TGCGCCAGCAGCTTTGGGGCGAATAATTCACCCCTCCACTTT	CASSFGANNSPLHF
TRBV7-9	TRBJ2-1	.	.	TGTGCCAGCAGCTTAGAAAGGAGGAGCTCCTACAATGAGCAGTTCTTC	CASSLERRSSYNEQFF
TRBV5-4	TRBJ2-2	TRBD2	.	TGTGCCAGCAGCCCGCCTGGACTAGCGGGAGCCCCGGGCGGGGAGCTGTTTTTT	CASSPPGLAGAPGGELFF
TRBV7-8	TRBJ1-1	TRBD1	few	TGTGCCAGCAGCTGGGGTACCGGACAGGGGACGGCTGAAGCTTTCTTT	CASSWGTGQGTAEAFF
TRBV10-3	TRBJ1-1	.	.	TGTGCCATCCTGGGAGGGACTGAAGCTTTCTTT	CAILGGTEAFF
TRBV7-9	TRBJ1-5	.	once	TGTGCCAGCAGCCTGCGACAGAGCAATCAGCCCCAGCATTTT	CASSLRQSNQPQHF
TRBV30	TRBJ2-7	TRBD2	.	TGTGCCTGGACCGACGGGGTAGCGGGGGCCTACGAGCAGTACTTC	CAWTDGVAGAYEQYF
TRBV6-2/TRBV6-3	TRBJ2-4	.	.	TGTGCCAGCAGCTCAAGGCGGGAAGGAACAAACATTCAGTACTTC	CASSSRREGTNIQYF
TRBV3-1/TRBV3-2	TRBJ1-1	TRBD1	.	TGTGCCAGCAGCCCGACGAACAGGGGGAACACTGAAGCTTTCTTT	CASSPTNRGNTEAFF
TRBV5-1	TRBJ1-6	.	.	TGCGCCAGCACCGACTTGGGGACGGGGGACGAGTCACCCCTCCACTTT	CASTDLGTGDESPLHF
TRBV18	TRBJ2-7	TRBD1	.	TGTGCCAGCTCACTTAGGACAGGGTACTACGAGCAGTACTTC	CASSLRTGYYEQYF
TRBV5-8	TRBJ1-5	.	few	TGTGCCAGCAGCCGCGAAGCTATGTCAGGGACTCGTAGCAATCAGCCCCAGCATTTT	CASSREAMSGTRSNQPQHF
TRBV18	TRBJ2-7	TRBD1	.	TGTGCCAGCTCACAACCGGGACAGGGGGCGAGGGAGCAGTACTTC	CASSQPGQGAREQYF
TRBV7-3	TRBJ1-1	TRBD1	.	TGTGCCAGCAGTCTCGCAGGGGGCAACACTGAAGCTTTCTTT	CASSLAGGNTEAFF
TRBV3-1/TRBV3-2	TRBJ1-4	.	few	TGTGCCAGCAGCCCTGTCTATGAAAAACTGTTTTTT	CASSPVYEKLFF
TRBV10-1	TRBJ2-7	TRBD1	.	TGCGCCAGCAGTGAGCAAAGGGGGACAGGGAGGAGCGAGCAGTACTTC	CASSEQRGTGRSEQYF
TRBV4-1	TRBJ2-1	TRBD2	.	TGCGCCAGCAGCCAAGCCGGGACTAGCGGGGGGGCACTCTACAATGAGCAGTTCTTC	CASSQAGTSGGALYNEQFF
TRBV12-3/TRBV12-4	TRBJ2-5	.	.	TGTGCCAGCAGTTCCGGGGGAGGTAGGGCCCAGTACTTC	CASSSGGGRAQYF
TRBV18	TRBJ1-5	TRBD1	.	TGTGCCAGCTCACCAGGCGGGGGACAGGCCCAGCATTTT	CASSPGGGQAQHF
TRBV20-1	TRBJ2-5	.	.	TGCAGTGCTAGGAGCAGGGAGACCCAGTACTTC	CSARSRETQYF
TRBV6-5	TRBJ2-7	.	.	TGTGCCAGCTCTTCGGTAATCGGCGAGCAGTACTTC	CASSSVIGEQYF
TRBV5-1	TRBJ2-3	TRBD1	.	TGCGCCAGCAGCCGGACAGGGGGCGCAGATACGCAGTATTTT	CASSRTGGADTQYF
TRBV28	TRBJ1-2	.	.	TGTGCCAGCAGTTTGCCATTCGGGGTGAAGGGCTACACCTTC	CASSLPFGVKGYTF
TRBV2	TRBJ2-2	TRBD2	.	TGTGCCAGCTTGCGGGAGGGTGGCACCGGGGAGCTGTTTTTT	CASLREGGTGELFF
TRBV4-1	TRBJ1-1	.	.	TGCGCCAGCAGCCACCCCAGAGGCCAGGGGAGCACTGAAGCTTTCTTT	CASSHPRGQGSTEAFF